The 23 T cell receptor beta chains listed next were all sequenced from one sample in a study of cytomegalovirus exposure and HLA in healthy donors. A multiplex PCR was run with 60 Vbeta primers and 13 Jbeta primers. Sequencing was performed with immunoSEQ multiplex PCR; in TCRdb, only in-frame clones are kept and a portion is missing. Among around 140,000 clones listed, about 80% were seen once. The material sequenced was PBMCs. The source of these receptors is a woman aged 55-70 years in good health and CMV-seropositive.

Relative to its sample, this clone is medium-sized. This chain's CDR3 is CASSALGRGSSYEQYF. CDR3 in DNA: TGTGCCAGCAGCGCCCTGGGCAGGGGGAGCTCCTACGAGCAGTACTTC. The chain combines TRBV6-6 with TRBJ2-7; 7 bases are a match to TRBD1. The CDR3 loop spans 16 amino acids. V shed 6 bases, J shed 0 bases, and the junction held 11 bases outside the gene matches. Per the germline V gene, CDR1 is MNHNY and CDR2 is SVGAGI (reference sequence).

This clone turned up a few times. The chain recombines TRBV30 with TRBJ1-2, with D tentatively TRBD1 (5 bases). Germline CDR1 and CDR2: GTSNPN and SVGIG (reference sequence). This CDR3 has 14 amino acids. Trimming removed 0 bases at V and 4 bases at J, with 12 bases between. The CDR3 nucleotides are TGTGCCTGGAGTGTAGTGGCCGGGGGCTATGGCTACACCTTC. It specifies CAWSVVAGGYGYTF.

V usage is TRBV10-3 and J usage is TRBJ2-2, with 7 nucleotides matching TRBD1. The CDR3 covers 13 residues. Germline V lookup: CDR1 ENHRY, CDR2 SYGVKD. The V and J ends lost 9 bases and 6 bases, in that order; junction bases with no gene match: 7. CDR3 protein: CAIPTGDAGELFF. The CDR3, as DNA: TGTGCCATACCAACAGGGGACGCCGGGGAGCTGTTTTTT.

The chain uses TRBV2 and TRBJ1-5, with TRBD1 matching 9 bases. Unmatched junction bases numbered 3, after V lost 6 bases and J lost 0 bases. Germline assignment: CDR1 SNHLY and CDR2 FYNNEI. This CDR3 is 15 amino acids long. CDR3 protein: CASRGQGYSNQPQHF. In DNA form, the CDR3 reads TGTGCCAGCAGGGGACAGGGCTATAGCAATCAGCCCCAGCATTTT. Based on the CDR3 plus reference TRBV2 and TRBJ1-5, the full variable domain is EPEVTQTPSHQVTQMGQEVILRCVPISNHLYFYWYRQILGQKVEFLVSFYNNEISEKSEIFDDQFSVERPDGSNFTLKIRSTKLEDSAMYFCASRGQGYSNQPQHFGDGTRLSIL.

This chain links TRBV28 with TRBJ2-5; a possible D gene is TRBD2 (6 bases). The germline gives CDR1 MDHEN, CDR2 SYDVKM. The CDR3 length is 15 residues. The V end lost 5 bases, the J end lost 2 bases, and 15 bases lay between the germline ends. Here the CDR3 reads CASSPGGGEQETQYF. The CDR3 coding sequence is TGTGCCAGCAGTCCAGGAGGCGGGGAACAAGAGACCCAGTACTTC.

This clone was picked up one time. The chain is built from TRBV7-8 and TRBJ2-7, with 8 nucleotides matching TRBD1. The CDR3 extends over 16 amino acids. The V gene end was trimmed by 5 bases and the J gene end by 2 bases; junction bases not matched to a gene: 11. Germline lookup yields CDR1 SGHVS and CDR2 FQNEAQ. CDR3 DNA: TGTGCCAGCAGCGGTCAGACCGGGACAGGCACCTACGAGCAGTACTTC. This encodes CASSGQTGTGTYEQYF.

This chain uses TRBV2 with TRBJ1-4; weak D call: TRBD1 (6 bases). This CDR3 has 14 residues. Germline V CDR1 and CDR2: SNHLY, FYNNEI. V lost 1 base to trimming and J lost 6 bases, with 9 bases between them. For the CDR3, the DNA is TGTGCCAGCAGTGAAGAAACAGGGTATGAAAAACTGTTTTTT. This codes for CASSEETGYEKLFF.

The chain joins TRBV30 to TRBJ2-7, with a weak D call TRBD1 (5 bases). The germline gives CDR1 GTSNPN, CDR2 SVGIG (reference sequence). CDR3 size: 13 residues. V lost 2 bases and J 3 bases, leaving 11 bases between the germline ends. CDR3 DNA sequence: TGTGCCTGGAGTTGGGCAGGGAACTACGAGCAGTACTTC. This sequence encodes CAWSWAGNYEQYF. Using reference TRBV30 and TRBJ2-7 for the parts outside the CDR3, the full variable domain is SQTIHQWPATLVQPVGSPLSLECTVEGTSNPNLYWYRQAAGRGLQLLFYSVGIGQISSEVPQNLSASRPQDRQFILSSKKLLLSDSGFYLCAWSWAGNYEQYFGPGTRLTVT.

This chain connects TRBV7-6 to TRBJ1-1; 9 bases map to TRBD1. V was clipped by 5 bases and J by 1 base; unmatched bases: 2. The germline CDR1 and CDR2 sequences are SGHVS and FNYEAQ. The CDR3 has 14 residues. CDR3 region: CASSLGQGNTEAFF. The CDR3 nucleotides are TGTGCCAGCAGCCTGGGACAGGGGAACACTGAAGCTTTCTTT.

This clone was counted between two and nine times. The chain couples TRBV11-2 to TRBJ2-7, with 8 bases that match TRBD2. Per germline, CDR1 SGHAT and CDR2 FQNNGV. J lost 2 bases, V lost 0 bases, and 3 bases had no gene match. The CDR3 has 15 amino acids. CDR3 sequence: CASSLDGGGTYEQYF. The CDR3 coding sequence is TGTGCCAGCAGCTTAGATGGCGGGGGGACCTACGAGCAGTACTTC.

The genes are TRBV4-3 and TRBJ1-2, with 9 bases matching TRBD1. V was pared by 9 bases and J by 1 base, with 3 bases of the junction left unmatched. Per germline, CDR1 LGHNA and CDR2 YSLEER. The CDR3 length is 13 residues. The CDR3 loop reads CARDRGLNYGYTF. CDR3 sequence (DNA): TGCGCCAGGGACAGGGGCCTTAACTATGGCTACACCTTC.

J is TRBJ2-3 and V is TRBV7-3, with 7 positions matching TRBD2. The CDR3 runs 12 residues. Germline V gives CDR1 SGHTA, CDR2 FQGTGA. V trimming: 7 bases; J trimming: 6 bases; junction bases outside the gene matches: 4. CDR3 loop: CASTPGGDTQYF. The CDR3 bases are TGTGCCAGCACCCCGGGGGGTGATACGCAGTATTTT.

V is TRBV7-3 and J is TRBJ2-1, with TRBD2 as a possible D gene (6 bases). From germline, CDR1 is SGHTA and CDR2 FQGTGA. The V end lost 0 bases, the J end lost 0 bases, and 9 bases lay between the germline ends. The CDR3 length is 16 residues. Here the CDR3 reads CASSLTAGSSYNEQFF. The CDR3, as DNA: TGTGCCAGCAGCTTAACAGCCGGGAGCTCCTACAATGAGCAGTTCTTC. The variable domain in full, with the rest retrieved from reference TRBV7-3 and TRBJ2-1, is GAGVSQTPSNKVTEKGKYVELRCDPISGHTALYWYRQSLGQGPEFLIYFQGTGAADDSGLPNDRFFAVRPEGSVSTLKIQRTERGDSAVYLCASSLTAGSSYNEQFFGPGTRLTVL.

This sequence joins TRBV30 and TRBJ2-1, with 8 bases aligning to TRBD2. Germline loops: CDR1 GTSNPN, CDR2 SVGIG (reference sequence). V trimming: 2 bases; J trimming: 4 bases; junction bases outside the gene matches: 4. This CDR3 has 14 amino acids. This chain's CDR3 is CAWSSGSGYNEQFF. The CDR3 nucleotides read TGTGCCTGGAGTAGCGGGAGCGGATACAATGAGCAGTTCTTC.

The rearrangement links TRBV5-1 to TRBJ2-7, with 12 bases that match TRBD2. J gave up 4 bases and V 3 bases, and 5 bases lay outside the gene matches. CDR1 and CDR2 (germline): SGHRS, YFSETQ. The CDR3 extends over 15 amino acids. CDR3 region: CASSSQTSGRYEQYF. The CDR3, as DNA: TGCGCCAGCAGCTCTCAGACTAGCGGGAGATACGAGCAGTACTTC.

The chain carries TRBV5-1 and TRBJ2-3; TRBD2 is a possible D gene (5 bases). V was trimmed by 0 bases and J by 0 bases, leaving 11 bases between them. Germline CDR1 is SGHRS and CDR2 is YFSETQ. This CDR3 contains 16 residues. The CDR3 loop is CASSLDSASSTDTQYF. The DNA for the CDR3 is TGCGCCAGCAGCTTGGATAGCGCTTCTAGCACAGATACGCAGTATTTT.

V usage is TRBV30 and J usage is TRBJ2-7; D perhaps matches TRBD2 (6 bases). Germline CDR1 is GTSNPN and CDR2 is SVGIG (reference sequence). The CDR3 sequence is 16 residues long. Trimming removed 0 bases at V and 0 bases at J, with 15 bases between. The CDR3 DNA follows: TGTGCCTGGAGTGTACTTCGTAGCGGTGGCTCCTACGAGCAGTACTTC. Protein: CAWSVLRSGGSYEQYF. The full variable domain, its missing parts supplied by reference TRBV30 and TRBJ2-7, is SQTIHQWPATLVQPVGSPLSLECTVEGTSNPNLYWYRQAAGRGLQLLFYSVGIGQISSEVPQNLSASRPQDRQFILSSKKLLLSDSGFYLCAWSVLRSGGSYEQYFGPGTRLTVT.

In this sample, this clone turned up once. The V call is TRBV7-9, the J call TRBJ1-2; the D is unclear. Trimming cost V 5 bases and J 6 bases, with 13 bases left between them. This CDR3 spans 13 amino acids. Germline V lookup: CDR1 SEHNR, CDR2 FQNEAQ (reference sequence). The CDR3 spells CASSLLNGDGYTF. The CDR3, as DNA: TGTGCCAGCAGCCTCCTAAACGGGGATGGCTACACCTTC.

V is TRBV11-1 and J is TRBJ2-7; 9 nucleotides line up with TRBD2. Germline V gene lookup returns CDR1 SGHAT and CDR2 FQDESV (reference sequence). V trimming: 5 bases; J trimming: 6 bases; junction bases outside the gene matches: 11. This CDR3 has 15 residues. The CDR3 protein is CASSRSGRSYGEQYF. Here the CDR3 DNA reads TGTGCCAGCAGCCGGAGCGGGAGGAGCTACGGCGAGCAGTACTTC.

This clone was observed a handful of times. The genes are TRBV2 and TRBJ2-7; 10 bases line up with TRBD1. Per the germline V gene, CDR1 is SNHLY and CDR2 is FYNNEI. Germline trimming cut 5 bases from V and 2 bases from J; bases unmatched to any gene: 3. The CDR3 runs 14 residues. The CDR3 DNA sequence: TGTGCCAGCAGTCGGGACAGGGGAACCTACGAGCAGTACTTC. Residues: CASSRDRGTYEQYF.

The chain joins TRBV27 to TRBJ2-7, with D hard to call. With 0 bases removed from V and 2 bases from J, the gap between germline ends came to 11 bases. CDR3 length: 15 amino acids. Germline loops: CDR1 MNHEY, CDR2 SMNVEV (reference sequence). CDR3 sequence (DNA): TGTGCCAGCAGTTTATCGTGGTCCGCGACCTACGAGCAGTACTTC. Translated, it gives CASSLSWSATYEQYF.

This clone was detected once. The V and J genes are TRBV6-1 and TRBJ2-5; 10 bases map to TRBD1. The CDR3 runs 15 residues. CDR1 and CDR2 from the germline V gene are MNHNS and SASEGT. V was clipped by 7 bases and J by 5 bases; unmatched bases: 10. CDR3: CASTDRQGAGETQYF. The CDR3, as DNA: TGTGCCAGCACCGACCGACAGGGGGCTGGGGAGACCCAGTACTTC.

The rearrangement uses TRBV7-8 and TRBJ1-2; TRBD1 agrees at 8 bases. In germline, CDR1 is SGHVS, CDR2 FQNEAQ. J lost 3 bases, V lost 5 bases, and 8 bases had no gene match. The CDR3 sequence is 15 residues long. In nucleotides, the CDR3 is TGTGCCAGCAGCATCATCTCGGGACAGGACTATGGCTACACCTTC. Translation gives CASSIISGQDYGYTF.